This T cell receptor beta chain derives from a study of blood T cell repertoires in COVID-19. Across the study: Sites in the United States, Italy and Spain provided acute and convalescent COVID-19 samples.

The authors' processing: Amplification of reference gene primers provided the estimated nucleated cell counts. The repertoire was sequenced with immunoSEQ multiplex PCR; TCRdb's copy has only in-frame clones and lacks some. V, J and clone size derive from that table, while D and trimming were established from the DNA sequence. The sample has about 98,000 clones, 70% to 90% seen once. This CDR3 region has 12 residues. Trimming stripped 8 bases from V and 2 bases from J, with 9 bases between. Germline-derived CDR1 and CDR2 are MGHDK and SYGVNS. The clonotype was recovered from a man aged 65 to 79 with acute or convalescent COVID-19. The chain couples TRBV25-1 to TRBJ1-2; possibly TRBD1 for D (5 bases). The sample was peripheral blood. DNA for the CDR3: TGTGCCAGCGCGCCAGGGAACTATGGCTACACCTTC. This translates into CASAPGNYGYTF.